This T cell receptor beta chain was identified during a study of TIL therapy for anti-PD-1-resistant metastatic lung cancer. This clone was observed at least ten times. The J segment lost 0 bases and the V segment lost 4 bases, leaving 5 bases of the junction unmatched. The CDR3 is 16 residues long. CDR1 and CDR2 (germline): MGHRA, YSYEKL. Sequencing used immunoSEQ v3. Sequencing was performed with immunoSEQ multiplex PCR; in TCRdb, only in-frame clones are kept and a portion is missing. Altogether about 100,000 clones are present, less than 70% being singletons, with the ten largest covering over 9.5%. Indicated time point: pre-treatment sample, taken before nivolumab and TIL therapy. The tumor samples were excised metastases, mostly pleural nodules or supraclavicular lymph nodes. Patients were adults with stage 4 NSCLC.

The sequence derives from a person aged 30 to 80 with non-small cell lung cancer. The sample here was tumor tissue, taken at baseline. V and J are TRBV4-1 and TRBJ1-1; 10 bases fit TRBD1. As DNA, the CDR3 is TGCGCCAGCAGCCCGGGACAGGGGACTATGAACACTGAAGCTTTCTTT. Protein sequence: CASSPGQGTMNTEAFF.